One and the same sample provided the 10 T cell receptor beta chains below, sequenced in a study of blood T cell repertoires in COVID-19. The data were produced by immunoSEQ multiplex PCR, yet TCRdb's version contains in-frame clones alone and is incomplete. The repertoire holds 200,000 or so clones, with 80% to 85% as singletons. Sequenced: PBMCs or T cells enriched from blood (not recorded which). These receptors all stem from a man aged 35-49 years who had recovered from COVID-19.

This clone was detected once. This rearrangement joins TRBV11-2 to TRBJ2-1; 12 bases agree with TRBD2. From germline, CDR1 is SGHAT and CDR2 FQNNGV. CDR3 length equals 16 residues. With 5 bases clipped from V and 5 bases from J, the junction kept 7 bases outside the gene matches. In DNA, the CDR3 is TGTGCCAGCAGCGTCACTAGCGGGGGGACACACAATGAGCAGTTCTTC. Translating gives CASSVTSGGTHNEQFF.

This clone was picked up one time. CDR3 region: CASRRTGAGETQYF. The CDR3 DNA sequence: TGTGCCAGCAGGCGGACAGGGGCCGGGGAGACCCAGTACTTC. The chain is built from TRBV11-2 and TRBJ2-5; 9 positions match TRBD1. V was pared by 6 bases and J by 5 bases, with 7 bases of the junction left unmatched. From germline, CDR1 is SGHAT and CDR2 FQNNGV. The CDR3 has 14 amino acids.

This clone was counted a single time. This rearrangement joins TRBV5-1 to TRBJ1-5, with 9 positions matching TRBD1. Germline loops: CDR1 SGHRS, CDR2 YFSETQ. The CDR3 spans 14 residues. J lost 7 bases, V lost 4 bases, and 6 bases had no gene match. The CDR3: CASSPTGGGQPQHF. CDR3 nucleotides: TGCGCCAGCAGCCCAACAGGGGGCGGACAGCCCCAGCATTTT.

The chain employs TRBV4-1 and TRBJ1-3; D gene uncertain. The V gene lost 0 bases and the J gene lost 3 bases, with 12 bases spanning the gap. The CDR3 has 16 amino acids. Germline V gives CDR1 MGHRA, CDR2 YSYEKL. The CDR3 here is CASSQDMRASGNTIYF. CDR3 bases: TGCGCCAGCAGCCAAGATATGCGAGCGAGTGGAAACACCATATATTTT.

The V call is TRBV5-1, the J call TRBJ1-2; D is undetermined. From germline, CDR1 is SGHRS and CDR2 YFSETQ. CDR3 length: 13 amino acids. V shed 0 bases and J shed 5 bases, with 8 bases lying between them. CDR3 in amino acids: CASSLDGFYGYTF. The CDR3 coding sequence is TGCGCCAGCAGCTTGGACGGTTTTTATGGCTACACCTTC.

For this clone: Other DNA sequences in the same sample also yield this CDR3. V and J are TRBV7-6 and TRBJ1-1, with a weak D call TRBD1 (6 bases). The CDR3 runs to 14 residues. Germline CDR1 reads SGHVS; CDR2 reads FNYEAQ. With 5 bases removed from V and 0 bases from J, the gap between germline ends came to 10 bases. For the CDR3, the DNA is TGTGCCAGCAGCCTCGCAGGGGTGAACACTGAAGCTTTCTTT. Protein product: CASSLAGVNTEAFF.

The chain employs TRBV3-1 (or the pseudogene TRBV3-2) and TRBJ2-3; 15 bases match TRBD2. The ends lost 3 bases at V and 5 bases at J; junction bases unmatched: 3. The CDR3 spans 16 residues. In germline, CDR1 is LGHDT, CDR2 YNNKEL (reference sequence). The CDR3 DNA sequence: TGTGCCAGCAGCCACGGACTAGCGGGGGGGAGAGATACGCAGTATTTT. Residues: CASSHGLAGGRDTQYF.

Regarding this clone: One end of the junction fails to match germline, which may point to a read error. J is TRBJ2-1 and V is TRBV6-2 or TRBV6-3; 10 nucleotides line up with TRBD2. Germline CDR1 reads MNHEY; CDR2 reads SVGEGT. This CDR3 spans 15 amino acids. The CDR3: CVSSYERGGYNEQFF. The CDR3 nucleotides read TGTGTCAGCAGTTACGAGCGGGGGGGCTACAATGAGCAGTTCTTC.

The gene calls are TRBV3-1 (or the pseudogene TRBV3-2) and TRBJ2-1, with 8 bases aligning to TRBD1. Per germline, CDR1 LGHDT and CDR2 YNNKEL (reference sequence). The CDR3 sequence is 15 residues long. The junction had 6 bases not matched to a gene; V was cut back by 4 bases and J by 4 bases. In nucleotides, the CDR3 is TGTGCCAGCAGCCCCCGACAGGGGAAATACAATGAGCAGTTCTTC. Encoded protein: CASSPRQGKYNEQFF.

The rearrangement links TRBV11-3 to TRBJ2-2; D is uncertain. Germline V CDR1 and CDR2: SGHNT, YENEEA. Trimming shortened V by 1 base and J by 7 bases, and 10 bases separated the two germline ends. This CDR3 spans 14 amino acids. The CDR3 here is CASSLASWSGELFF. In DNA form, the CDR3 reads TGTGCCAGCAGCTTAGCGTCGTGGAGCGGGGAGCTGTTTTTT.